The sequence of this T cell receptor (beta chain) was determined in a study of cytomegalovirus exposure and HLA in healthy donors. V shed 2 bases, J shed 11 bases, and the junction held 6 bases outside the gene matches. The germline V gene has CDR1 SQVTM and CDR2 ANQGSEA. The CDR3 has 13 amino acids. The PCR used 60 Vbeta and 13 Jbeta primers. Sequenced by immunoSEQ multiplex PCR; TCRdb stores in-frame clones only, minus some. In the table there are over 75,000 clones, roughly four fifths of which are singletons. The chain uses TRBV29-1 and TRBJ2-1; 10 bases are shared with TRBD2. The sequence was collected from a man between 25 and 39 years old in good health and CMV-seropositive. Sequencing was performed on PBMCs. In DNA, the CDR3 is TGCAGCGTTGAACCTAGCGGGAGCCAGAAGCAGTTCTTC. As protein: CSVEPSGSQKQFF.